This T cell receptor beta chain is drawn from a study of identifying expanded T cells in peripheral blood. Broader study findings: Clone count variance between approximately two-week samples rose with total template count. Technical replicates showed roughly 1.2 changed clones; about two weeks about 16; four weeks 19.

This CDR3 is built from 16 residues. The V gene lost 3 bases and the J gene lost 5 bases, with 17 bases spanning the gap. Germline lookup yields CDR1 SGHDN and CDR2 FVKESK. During the collection period, no donor immune events like infections were recorded. For this clone: Its matching antigen is unknown.

Clones were read by immunoSEQ multiplex PCR, and TCRdb kept only the in-frame ones, dropping some. The table has some 120,000 clones, 75% to 90% seen once; the top ten hold 3% to 3.5%. This TCR derives from a person aged 18 to 70 in good health. Material: blood. The rearrangement joins TRBV14 to TRBJ2-1; a weak D match, TRBD1 (5 bases). CDR3 loop: CASSQSGQLNNNEQFF. The CDR3 DNA sequence: TGTGCCAGCAGCCAGTCAGGGCAACTCAACAACAATGAGCAGTTCTTC.